A selection of T cell receptor beta chains follows, all from one sample in a study of T cells after yellow fever vaccination. TCRdb used MiXCR to reprocess the 5' RACE reads, holding one entry per CDR3 protein. The sample has some 550,000 distinct CDR3 sequences; 15% to 20% are singletons. The sequences come from PBMCs, collected 15 days after the yellow fever booster vaccination. All receptors come from a young man who received the YFV17D yellow fever vaccine. Each CDR3 is given without its conserved first and last residue. Each record gives: J gene, V gene, CDR3 protein.

TRBJ1-1,TRBV3-1,ASSRGENEAF
TRBJ1-6,TRBV7-8,ASRGRYNSPLH
TRBJ2-1,TRBV20-1,SVVRASSSYNEQF
TRBJ1-4,TRBV27,ASSLSQVNEKLF
TRBJ2-7,TRBV20-1,SASPTLYEQY
TRBJ2-3,TRBV20-1,SARASGRVSDTQY
TRBJ1-1,TRBV20-1,SARPPENTEAF
TRBJ2-7,TRBV5-5,ASSLVFYEQY
TRBJ2-3,TRBV6-5,ASSYDRGITQY
TRBJ2-1,TRBV11-2,ASSLRFVGRAHPYNEQF
TRBJ2-1,TRBV5-5,AAGTEHNEQF
TRBJ2-3,TRBV10-1,ASRDSGPTDTQY
TRBJ2-2,TRBV5-1,ASSTLGGGGELF
TRBJ1-1,TRBV29-1,SVEGGTV
TRBJ1-3,TRBV15,ATSRERYSGNTIY
TRBJ1-1,TRBV18,ASSPDSHRGGEAF
TRBJ2-7,TRBV7-9,ASSPRTDSHEQY
TRBJ2-1,TRBV6-2/TRBV6-3,ASNHANEQF
TRBJ2-2,TRBV10-3,AISARDREDTGELF
TRBJ2-1,TRBV12-3/TRBV12-4,ASSPSGLARVGQF
TRBJ2-7,TRBV27,ASSLTSGSLYEQY
TRBJ2-7,TRBV14,ASSQDTWTGPWDEQY
TRBJ2-5,TRBV24-1,ATSDRTAQETQY
TRBJ2-5,TRBV24-1,ATSEAGRETQY